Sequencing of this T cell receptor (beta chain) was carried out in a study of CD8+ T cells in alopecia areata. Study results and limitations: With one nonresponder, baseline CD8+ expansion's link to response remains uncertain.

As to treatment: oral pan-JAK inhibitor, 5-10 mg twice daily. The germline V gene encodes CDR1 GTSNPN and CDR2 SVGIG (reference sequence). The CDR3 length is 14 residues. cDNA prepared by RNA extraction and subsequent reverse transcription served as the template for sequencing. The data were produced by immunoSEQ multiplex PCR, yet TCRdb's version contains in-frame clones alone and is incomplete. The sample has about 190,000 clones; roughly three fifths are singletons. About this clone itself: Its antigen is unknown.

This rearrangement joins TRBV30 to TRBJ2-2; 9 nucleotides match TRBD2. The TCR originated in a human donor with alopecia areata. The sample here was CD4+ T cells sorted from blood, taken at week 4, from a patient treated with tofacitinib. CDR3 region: CAGASGVNTGELFF. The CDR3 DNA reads TGTGCAGGGGCTAGCGGGGTTAACACCGGGGAGCTGTTTTTT.